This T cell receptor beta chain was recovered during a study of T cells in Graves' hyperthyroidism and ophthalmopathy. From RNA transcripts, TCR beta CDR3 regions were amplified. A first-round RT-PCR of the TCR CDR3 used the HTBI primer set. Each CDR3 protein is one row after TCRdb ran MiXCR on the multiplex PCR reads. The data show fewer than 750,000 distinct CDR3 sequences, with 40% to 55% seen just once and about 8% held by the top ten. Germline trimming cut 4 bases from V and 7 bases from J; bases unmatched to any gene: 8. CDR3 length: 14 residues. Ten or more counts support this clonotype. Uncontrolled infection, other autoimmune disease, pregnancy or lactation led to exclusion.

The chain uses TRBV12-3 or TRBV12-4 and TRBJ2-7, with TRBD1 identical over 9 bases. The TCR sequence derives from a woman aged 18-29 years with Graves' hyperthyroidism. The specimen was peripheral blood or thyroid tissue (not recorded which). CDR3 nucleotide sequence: TGTGCCAGCAGTTGGGGACAGGGTTTCCGGGAGCAGTACTTC. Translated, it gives CASSWGQGFREQYF.